The entry below gives a single TCR beta chain sequence along with its context. The antigen is undetermined. The record originates from a study of T cells in Graves' hyperthyroidism and ophthalmopathy. CDR1 and CDR2 from the germline V gene are LNHDA and SQIVND (reference sequence). CDR3 length equals 13 residues. Trimming pared 7 bases from V and 3 bases from J, leaving 12 bases between. Points from the study as a whole: Most expanded thyroid clonotypes above 0.001 also appeared in blood.

Amplified TCR beta CDR3 regions came from RNA transcripts. HTBI primers were used for first-round RT-PCR of the TCR CDR3. From the multiplex PCR reads, TCRdb called clonotypes with MiXCR, one entry per CDR3 protein. Of approximately 600,000 distinct CDR3 sequences listed, 11% to 15% are singletons. Newly diagnosed hyperthyroidism, duration under 2 months, in patients aged 18 to 65. The chain carries TRBV19 and TRBJ1-1; D is undetermined. Sequencing used blood. This receptor was obtained from a woman aged 25 to 39 with Graves' hyperthyroidism that later progressed to Graves' ophthalmopathy. The CDR3 here is CASIRGGYTEAFF. CDR3 nucleotide sequence: TGTGCCAGTATACGAGGCGGATACACTGAAGCTTTCTTT.